This is a list of T cell receptor beta chains from one sample in a study of cytomegalovirus exposure and HLA in healthy donors. Measured with immunoSEQ multiplex PCR; TCRdb has only the in-frame clones, and not every one. The sample table sets out more than 25,000 clones. The specimen sequenced was PBMCs. The origin of the receptors is a man in his thirties or forties in good health and CMV-seronegative. CDR3s include the opening cysteine and the closing phenylalanine or tryptophan. The D gene is left open where the match is weak. Expanded clones are given a class, and other clones once, few, many or no size at all.

>.|.|TRBV28|TRBJ2-3
CASSLVSLPKAGYGPDTQYF
TGTGCCAGCAGTTTAGTCTCACTCCCCAAAGCCGGTTACGGTCCAGATACGCAGTATTTT
>.|.|TRBV18|TRBJ1-1
CASSPGHGSEAFF
TGTGCCAGCTCACCAGGACACGGGAGTGAAGCTTTCTTT
>TRBD2|.|TRBV5-1|TRBJ2-4
CASSLLQGGRAKNIQYF
TGCGCCAGCAGCTTGCTTCAGGGAGGGAGGGCCAAAAACATTCAGTACTTC
>TRBD1|.|TRBV11-3|TRBJ1-2
CASSLTGAGTNYGYTF
TGTGCCAGCAGCTTAACAGGGGCAGGGACCAACTATGGCTACACCTTC
>TRBD1|.|TRBV7-9|TRBJ2-7
CASTFTGGSYEQYF
TGTGCCAGCACCTTCACAGGGGGTTCCTACGAGCAGTACTTC
>.|.|TRBV9|TRBJ2-3
CASSVGAADTQYF
TGTGCCAGCTCGGTGGGGGCGGCAGATACGCAGTATTTT
>TRBD1|.|TRBV5-4|TRBJ1-1
CASRQGASLNTEAFF
TGTGCCAGCAGACAGGGGGCGTCTCTGAACACTGAAGCTTTCTTT
>.|.|TRBV10-2|TRBJ1-5
CASRRGGAGNQPQHF
TGCGCCAGCAGGAGGGGGGGGGCGGGCAATCAGCCCCAGCATTTT
>.|.|TRBV14|TRBJ2-7
CASSQDMVRRDEQYF
TGTGCCAGCAGCCAAGATATGGTACGTCGGGACGAGCAGTACTTC
>.|.|TRBV5-6|TRBJ1-1
CASSLSGWNTEAFF
TGTGCCAGCAGCTTGTCGGGGTGGAACACTGAAGCTTTCTTT
>TRBD1|.|TRBV7-2|TRBJ1-6
CASSPETGGWNSPLHF
TGTGCCAGCAGCCCCGAGACAGGGGGCTGGAATTCACCCCTCCACTTT
>TRBD2|.|TRBV7-2|TRBJ2-7
CASSLVPTSGSSYEQYF
TGTGCCAGCAGCTTAGTCCCGACTAGCGGGAGCTCCTACGAGCAGTACTTC
>TRBD1|.|TRBV27|TRBJ2-3
CASSLSIGGGTQYF
TGTGCCAGCAGTTTATCGATAGGGGGCGGTACGCAGTATTTT
>.|.|TRBV5-1|TRBJ2-5
CASSFGEWEPETQYF
TGCGCCAGCAGCTTCGGCGAATGGGAGCCGGAGACCCAGTACTTC
>.|.|TRBV11-2|TRBJ2-3
CASSQGEITDTQYF
TGTGCCAGCAGCCAAGGGGAAATAACAGATACGCAGTATTTT
>.|.|TRBV27|TRBJ2-6
CASSSPSEVLTF
TGTGCCAGCAGTTCTCCGTCCGAGGTCCTGACTTTC
>TRBD1|.|TRBV30|TRBJ2-1
CAWSPYRTGRDEQFF
TGTGCCTGGAGTCCCTACCGGACAGGGAGAGATGAGCAGTTCTTC
>.|.|TRBV28|TRBJ2-7
CASSLIQDHEQYF
TGTGCCAGCAGTTTAATACAGGACCACGAGCAGTACTTC
>.|.|TRBV7-9|TRBJ1-2
CASSPQGNYGYTF
TGTGCCAGCAGCCCTCAGGGAAACTATGGCTACACCTTC
>.|.|TRBV7-9|TRBJ2-1
CASSHPITRTPSSYNEQFF
TGTGCCAGCAGCCATCCAATAACGAGGACTCCAAGCTCCTACAATGAGCAGTTCTTC
>.|.|TRBV7-3|TRBJ2-2
CASSYIRGGELFF
TGTGCCAGCAGCTATATCAGGGGAGGGGAGCTGTTTTTT
>TRBD1|.|TRBV7-9|TRBJ1-1
CASSFATQGASNTEAFF
TGTGCCAGCAGCTTCGCTACGCAGGGGGCGTCTAACACTGAAGCTTTCTTT
>.|.|TRBV10-3|TRBJ2-1
CAIALASVYNEQFF
TGTGCCATCGCACTCGCCTCGGTATACAATGAGCAGTTCTTC
>.|.|TRBV5-4|TRBJ1-3
CASSDPRGAGNTIYF
TGTGCCAGCAGCGATCCGAGAGGAGCCGGAAACACCATATATTTT
>.|.|TRBV5-1|TRBJ2-3
CASSFSWDNTDTQYF
TGCGCCAGCAGCTTCTCGTGGGACAACACAGATACGCAGTATTTT
>.|.|TRBV10-2|TRBJ1-3
CASSETGSGNTIYF
TGCGCCAGCAGTGAGACAGGGTCCGGAAACACCATATATTTT
>TRBD1|.|TRBV4-3|TRBJ2-2
CASSQLTGGETGELFF
TGCGCCAGCAGCCAACTTACAGGGGGAGAGACCGGGGAGCTGTTTTTT
>.|.|TRBV28|TRBJ1-3
CASSPDILLSGNTIYF
TGTGCCAGCAGCCCGGACATATTGCTCTCTGGAAACACCATATATTTT
>TRBD1|.|TRBV27|TRBJ1-5
CASNDRAGNQPQHF
TGTGCCAGCAACGACAGGGCGGGCAATCAGCCCCAGCATTTT
>TRBD2|medium-sized|TRBV7-2|TRBJ2-1
CASSFGGGFYNEQFF
TGTGCCAGCAGCTTCGGGGGAGGGTTCTACAATGAGCAGTTCTTC
>TRBD1|medium-sized|TRBV10-3|TRBJ1-1
CAISATGVDTEAFF
TGTGCCATCAGTGCGACAGGGGTTGACACTGAAGCTTTCTTT
>TRBD1|medium-sized|TRBV10-3|TRBJ2-1
CAIREGARDEQFF
TGTGCCATCAGAGAGGGGGCGCGTGATGAGCAGTTCTTC
>TRBD2|.|TRBV19|TRBJ2-1
CASSRTSGRRNNEQFF
TGTGCCAGTAGTCGTACAAGCGGGAGGAGAAACAATGAGCAGTTCTTC
>.|.|TRBV28|TRBJ2-2
CASSLPRYAGELFF
TGTGCCAGCAGTTTGCCACGGTACGCCGGGGAGCTGTTTTTT
>.|.|TRBV7-9|TRBJ2-5
CASSLSGGLETQYF
TGTGCCAGCAGCTTATCGGGGGGCTTAGAGACCCAGTACTTC
>TRBD1|.|TRBV6-5|TRBJ1-6
CASSPRDRDNSPLHF
TGTGCCAGCAGTCCCCGGGACAGGGATAATTCACCCCTCCACTTT
>.|.|TRBV12-5|TRBJ2-2
CASGARRGGTGELFF
TGTGCTAGTGGGGCCCGGAGGGGCGGCACCGGGGAGCTGTTTTTT
>TRBD1|.|TRBV19|TRBJ1-4
CASHRDSSEKLFF
TGTGCCAGTCACCGGGACAGTAGTGAAAAACTGTTTTTT
>.|.|TRBV29-1|TRBJ1-1
CSVRQIMNTEAFF
TGCAGCGTTCGACAGATCATGAACACTGAAGCTTTCTTT